A single sample gave rise to the 24 T cell receptor beta chains below, sequenced in a study of blood T cell repertoires in COVID-19. Produced via immunoSEQ multiplex PCR; TCRdb's table is partial and in-frame only. Altogether 250,000 to 300,000 clones are present, more than 85% being singletons, with the ten largest covering 2.2%. Source material: peripheral blood. The receptors here all came from a woman aged 25 to 39 with COVID-19, enrolled during active disease.

The chain has TRBV10-2 and TRBJ2-1; a weak D match, TRBD2 (6 bases). The CDR3 length is 15 residues. V dropped 3 bases and J dropped 9 bases, with 18 bases sitting between them. Germline V CDR1 and CDR2: WSHSY, SAAADI. CDR3 in amino acids: CASSDRTKVEGEQFF. The CDR3 DNA reads as TGCGCCAGCAGTGACAGGACTAAGGTAGAGGGTGAGCAGTTCTTC.

The gene calls are TRBV18 and TRBJ2-1, with 9 bases fitting TRBD2. The V and J ends lost 3 bases and 2 bases, in that order; junction bases with no gene match: 11. Germline V lookup: CDR1 KGHSH, CDR2 LQKENI. This CDR3 has 18 residues. This CDR3 reads CASSPLNMAGGPYNEQFF. In nucleotides, the CDR3 is TGTGCCAGCTCACCGCTTAATATGGCGGGAGGGCCCTACAATGAGCAGTTCTTC. The full variable domain, in which reference TRBV18 and TRBJ2-1 provide the parts outside the CDR3, is NAGVMQNPRHLVRRRGQEARLRCSPMKGHSHVYWYRQLPEEGLKFMVYLQKENIIDESGMPKERFSAEFPKEGPSILRIQQVVRGDSAAYFCASSPLNMAGGPYNEQFFGPGTRLTVL.

The gene calls are TRBV5-1 and TRBJ1-1, with no clear D. V dropped 0 bases and J dropped 3 bases, with 12 bases sitting between them. The V gene's germline CDR1 is SGHRS and CDR2 YFSETQ. The CDR3 extends over 15 amino acids. CDR3 nucleotides: TGCGCCAGCAGCTTGGAGCTCAACTTGGACACTGAAGCTTTCTTT. This translates into CASSLELNLDTEAFF.

The V and J genes are TRBV12-3 or TRBV12-4 and TRBJ2-7; TRBD2 aligns across 9 bases. Trimming took 6 bases from V and 3 from J; bases not matched to a gene: 3. This CDR3 is built from 13 residues. In nucleotides, the CDR3 is TGTGCCAGCAGGCCTAGCGGGATCTACGAGCAGTACTTC. As protein: CASRPSGIYEQYF.

This clone was seen a few times. V gene TRBV5-1 combines with J gene TRBJ1-2, with 9 positions matching TRBD1. Germline loops: CDR1 SGHRS, CDR2 YFSETQ. The CDR3 is made up of 16 amino acids. V was pared by 0 bases and J by 6 bases, with 9 bases of the junction left unmatched. This chain's CDR3 is CASSLGDYRTGDGYTF. CDR3 bases: TGCGCCAGCAGCTTGGGAGATTACAGGACAGGGGATGGCTACACCTTC.

This chain uses TRBV5-1 with TRBJ2-5, with D hard to call. Germline values: CDR1 SGHRS, CDR2 YFSETQ. Trimming removed 1 base at V and 5 bases at J, with 12 bases between. The CDR3 loop spans 14 amino acids. In DNA form, the CDR3 reads TGCGCCAGCAGCTTGACGGGTGATCACGAGACCCAGTACTTC. It encodes CASSLTGDHETQYF.

The rearrangement uses TRBV5-1 and TRBJ2-2; 9 bases fit TRBD1. There are 16 residues in the CDR3. Germline trimming cut 3 bases from V and 0 bases from J; bases unmatched to any gene: 3. Per the germline V gene, CDR1 is SGHRS and CDR2 is YFSETQ. DNA for the CDR3: TGCGCCAGCAGCTGGGGGGACAGGGCGAACACCGGGGAGCTGTTTTTT. Translation gives CASSWGDRANTGELFF.

The rearrangement uses TRBV20-1 and TRBJ1-3; 10 positions agree with TRBD1. Germline V gene data show CDR1 as DFQATT and CDR2 as SNEGSKA (reference sequence). This CDR3 has 19 residues. With 3 bases clipped from V and 2 bases from J, the junction kept 16 bases outside the gene matches. This CDR3 reads CSASEVGIGGTGAGNTIYF. In nucleotides, the CDR3 is TGCAGTGCTAGTGAGGTTGGAATTGGCGGGACAGGGGCTGGAAACACCATATATTTT.

The genes are TRBV11-2 and TRBJ1-1; a weak D match, TRBD1 (6 bases). V gave up 5 bases and J gave up 2 bases, with 9 bases separating them. Germline loops: CDR1 SGHAT, CDR2 FQNNGV. This CDR3 region has 13 residues. Here the CDR3 reads CASSEGHNTEAFF. Written as DNA, the CDR3 is TGTGCCAGCAGCGAGGGACATAACACTGAAGCTTTCTTT.

The chain is built from TRBV25-1 and TRBJ1-1, with TRBD1 matching 7 bases. This CDR3 is 14 amino acids long. The trim removed 6 bases at V and 6 bases at J, leaving 10 bases unmatched. CDR1 is MGHDK and CDR2 is SYGVNS in the germline V gene. The CDR3 DNA reads as TGTGCCAGCAGGGCCGAGACAGGGTATGCTGAAGCTTTCTTT. As protein: CASRAETGYAEAFF.

The V and J genes are TRBV30 and TRBJ1-1; unclear D gene. Germline-derived CDR1 and CDR2 are GTSNPN and SVGIG (reference sequence). Trimming left V 2 bases short and J 0 bases short, with 7 bases between. CDR3 length: 13 residues. DNA of the CDR3: TGTGCCTGGAGTCTAGACCTGAACACTGAAGCTTTCTTT. It specifies CAWSLDLNTEAFF.

The chain employs TRBV2 and TRBJ1-2, with 7 bases fitting TRBD1. V was pared by 3 bases and J by 9 bases, with 7 bases of the junction left unmatched. The length of the CDR3 is 13 residues. In germline, CDR1 is SNHLY, CDR2 FYNNEI. The CDR3 nucleotides are TGTGCCAGCAGTGAGGGCAGGGGGGACAGCTACACCTTC. Translating gives CASSEGRGDSYTF.

The chain joins TRBV27 to TRBJ2-3; TRBD2 aligns across 13 bases. CDR1 and CDR2 from the germline V gene are MNHEY and SMNVEV (reference sequence). J was trimmed by 4 bases and V by 7 bases; bases with no gene match: 11. CDR3 length equals 17 residues. In DNA, the CDR3 is TGTGCCAGCACCGGACTAGCGGGAGTCGGTCTGGCAGATACGCAGTATTTT. It yields the protein CASTGLAGVGLADTQYF.

The chain has TRBV9 and TRBJ2-7; 8 bases align to TRBD1. J was trimmed by 2 bases and V by 4 bases; bases with no gene match: 5. Germline assignment: CDR1 SGDLS and CDR2 YYNGEE. The CDR3 contains 14 residues. CDR3 sequence (DNA): TGTGCCAGCAGCCCGTTGGACAGGGCCTACGAGCAGTACTTC. Encoded protein: CASSPLDRAYEQYF.

The chain couples TRBV3-1 (or the pseudogene TRBV3-2) to TRBJ2-2; 8 nucleotides match TRBD2. The trim removed 0 bases at V and 3 bases at J, leaving 3 bases unmatched. The V gene's germline CDR1 is LGHDT and CDR2 YNNKEL (reference sequence). CDR3 length: 16 residues. CDR3 region: CASSQDDGRDTGELFF. The CDR3 bases are TGTGCCAGCAGCCAAGATGACGGGAGGGACACCGGGGAGCTGTTTTTT.

The chain carries TRBV3-1 (or the pseudogene TRBV3-2) and TRBJ1-2; 9 nucleotides agree with TRBD1. V gave up 1 base and J gave up 3 bases; unmatched junction bases: 9. Germline-derived CDR1 and CDR2 are LGHDT and YNNKEL (reference sequence). CDR3 length: 17 residues. The CDR3 region is CASSQGLGQGRHYGYTF. The CDR3 DNA reads as TGTGCCAGCAGCCAAGGGCTGGGACAGGGCAGGCACTATGGCTACACCTTC.

The CDR3 DNA reads TGTGCCAGCAGCCAAGAATCTCGACAGTTAGAAGCTTTCTTT. This gives the protein CASSQESRQLEAFF. The genes are TRBV3-1 (or the pseudogene TRBV3-2) and TRBJ1-1, with D maybe TRBD1 (5 bases). CDR1 and CDR2 from the germline V gene are LGHDT and YNNKEL (reference sequence). The CDR3 loop spans 14 amino acids. The V end lost 0 bases, the J end lost 8 bases, and 13 bases lay between the germline ends.

V usage is TRBV7-6 and J usage is TRBJ2-2; D perhaps matches TRBD2 (5 bases). V lost 5 bases to trimming and J lost 4 bases, with 17 bases between them. Per the germline V gene, CDR1 is SGHVS and CDR2 is FNYEAQ. The CDR3 runs 16 residues. In DNA form, the CDR3 reads TGTGCCAGCAGCCCTACCCCCAGGCGGGCCACCGGGGAGCTGTTTTTT. Translated, it gives CASSPTPRRATGELFF.

This CDR3 reads CASREGLGVDEAFF. CDR3 in DNA: TGTGCCTCCAGGGAAGGTTTGGGTGTTGATGAAGCTTTCTTT. V is TRBV30 and J is TRBJ1-1, with a possible D match to TRBD1 (5 bases). From germline, CDR1 is GTSNPN and CDR2 SVGIG (reference sequence). Trimming cost V 7 bases and J 7 bases, with 22 bases left between them. The CDR3 spans 14 residues.

V is TRBV7-8 and J is TRBJ1-2; 7 positions match TRBD1. Germline lookup yields CDR1 SGHVS and CDR2 FQNEAQ. This CDR3 comprises 14 residues. The V gene end was trimmed by 5 bases and the J gene end by 5 bases; junction bases not matched to a gene: 8. CDR3 in DNA: TGTGCCAGCAGCCAGAGCGACAGGGATTATGGCTACACCTTC. Its protein is CASSQSDRDYGYTF.

The chain couples TRBV24-1 to TRBJ2-3, with D possibly being TRBD1 (6 bases). V lost 2 bases and J 6 bases, leaving 11 bases between the germline ends. This CDR3 has 14 residues. Germline CDR1 is KGHDR and CDR2 is SFDVKD. The chain's CDR3 is CATSDSGRGDTQYF. CDR3 nucleotide sequence: TGTGCCACCAGTGATTCCGGCAGGGGCGATACGCAGTATTTT.

The gene calls are TRBV29-1 and TRBJ1-2; D is possibly TRBD1 (5 bases). CDR1 and CDR2 from the germline V gene are SQVTM and ANQGSEA. Trimming removed 4 bases from V and 2 bases from J, with 8 bases in between. The CDR3 consists of 12 residues. The CDR3 region has the DNA TGCAGCGTTGTTGACAGCAACTATGGCTACACCTTC. Amino acid sequence: CSVVDSNYGYTF.

As regards this clone: Additional DNA sequences in this sample encode the identical CDR3. The V gene is TRBV27, the J gene TRBJ1-2, with D possibly TRBD1 on 6 matching bases. V was pared by 5 bases and J by 4 bases, with 11 bases between. This CDR3 has 13 residues. Germline V gene sequence: CDR1 MNHEY, CDR2 SMNVEV (reference sequence). The CDR3 sequence: CASSPQGSYGYTF. The CDR3 DNA reads TGTGCCAGCAGTCCTCAGGGGTCCTATGGCTACACCTTC.

The V and J genes are TRBV7-9 and TRBJ1-1; D unresolved. Per germline, CDR1 SEHNR and CDR2 FQNEAQ (reference sequence). The CDR3 covers 14 residues. Trimming took off 2 bases at V and 2 bases at J, with 9 bases between the two ends. In nucleotides, the CDR3 is TGTGCCAGCAGCTTAATACAGTCAAACACTGAAGCTTTCTTT. It specifies CASSLIQSNTEAFF.